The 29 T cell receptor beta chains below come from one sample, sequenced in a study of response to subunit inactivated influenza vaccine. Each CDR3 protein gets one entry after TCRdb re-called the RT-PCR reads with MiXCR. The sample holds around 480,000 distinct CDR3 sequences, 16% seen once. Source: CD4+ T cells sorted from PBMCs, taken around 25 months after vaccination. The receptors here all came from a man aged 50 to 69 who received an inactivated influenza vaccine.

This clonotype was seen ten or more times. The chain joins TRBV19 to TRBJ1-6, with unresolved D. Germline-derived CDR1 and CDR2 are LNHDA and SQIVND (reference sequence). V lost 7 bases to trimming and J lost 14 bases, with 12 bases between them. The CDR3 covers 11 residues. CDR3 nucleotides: TGTGCCAGTACGGACGGCGAAACCCTCCACTTT. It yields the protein CASTDGETLHF.

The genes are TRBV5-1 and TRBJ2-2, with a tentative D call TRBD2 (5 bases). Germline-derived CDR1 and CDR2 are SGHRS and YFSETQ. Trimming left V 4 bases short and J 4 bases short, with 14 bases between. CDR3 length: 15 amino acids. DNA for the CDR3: TGCGCCAGCAGCGAGGGCACAGTGCCCACCGGGGAGCTGTTTTTT. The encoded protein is CASSEGTVPTGELFF.

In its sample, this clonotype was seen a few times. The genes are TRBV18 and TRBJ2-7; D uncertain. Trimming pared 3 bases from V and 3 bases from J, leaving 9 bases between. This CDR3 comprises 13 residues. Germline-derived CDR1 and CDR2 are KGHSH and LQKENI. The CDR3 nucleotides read TGTGCCAGCTCACCTTCGGGTCTCTACGAGCAGTACTTC. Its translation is CASSPSGLYEQYF.

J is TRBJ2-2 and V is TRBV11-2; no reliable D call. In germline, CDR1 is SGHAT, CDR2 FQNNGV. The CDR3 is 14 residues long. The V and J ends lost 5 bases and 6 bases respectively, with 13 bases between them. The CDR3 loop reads CASSPAIFPGELFF. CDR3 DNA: TGTGCCAGCAGCCCGGCAATATTTCCCGGGGAGCTGTTTTTT.

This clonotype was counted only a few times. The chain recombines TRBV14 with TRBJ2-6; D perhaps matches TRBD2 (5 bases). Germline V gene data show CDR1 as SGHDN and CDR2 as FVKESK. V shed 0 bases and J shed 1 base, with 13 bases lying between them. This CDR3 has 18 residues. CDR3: CASSQDLKGASGANVLTF. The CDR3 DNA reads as TGTGCCAGCAGCCAAGATCTGAAGGGAGCTTCTGGGGCCAACGTCCTGACTTTC.

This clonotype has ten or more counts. The CDR3 region is CASSLDLGPDTQYF. The DNA of the CDR3 is TGTGCCAGCAGCTTAGACCTAGGGCCAGATACGCAGTATTTT. The rearrangement uses TRBV7-2 and TRBJ2-3; D remains ambiguous. Trimming removed 1 base at V and 4 bases at J, with 9 bases between. The CDR3 is 14 residues long. From germline, CDR1 is SGHTA and CDR2 FQGNSA.

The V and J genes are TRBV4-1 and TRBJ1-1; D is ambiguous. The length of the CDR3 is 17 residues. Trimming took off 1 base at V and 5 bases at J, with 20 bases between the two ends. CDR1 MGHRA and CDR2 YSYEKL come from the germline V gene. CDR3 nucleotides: TGCGCCAGCAGCCAAGGGTGGAGAATGGTGGCGAATACTGAAGCTTTCTTT. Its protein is CASSQGWRMVANTEAFF.

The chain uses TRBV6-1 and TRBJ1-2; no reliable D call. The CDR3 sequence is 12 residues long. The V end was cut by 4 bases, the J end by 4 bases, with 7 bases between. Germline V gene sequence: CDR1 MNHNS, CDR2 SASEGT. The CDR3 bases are TGTGCCAGCAGTGTCGACTTCTATGGCTACACCTTC. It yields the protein CASSVDFYGYTF.

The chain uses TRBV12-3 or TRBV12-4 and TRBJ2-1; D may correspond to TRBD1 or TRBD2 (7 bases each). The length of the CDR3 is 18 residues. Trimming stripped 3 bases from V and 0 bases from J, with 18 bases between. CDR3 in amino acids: CASSLGGGGGRSYNEQFF. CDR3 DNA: TGTGCCAGCAGTTTGGGTGGGGGAGGGGGCCGCTCCTACAATGAGCAGTTCTTC.

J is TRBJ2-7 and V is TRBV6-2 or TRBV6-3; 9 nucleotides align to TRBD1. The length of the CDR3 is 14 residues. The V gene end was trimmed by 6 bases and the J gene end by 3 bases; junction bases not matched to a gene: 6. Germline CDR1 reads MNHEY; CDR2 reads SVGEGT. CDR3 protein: CASRDGQGSYEQYF. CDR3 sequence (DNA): TGTGCCAGCAGGGATGGACAGGGGAGCTACGAGCAGTACTTC.

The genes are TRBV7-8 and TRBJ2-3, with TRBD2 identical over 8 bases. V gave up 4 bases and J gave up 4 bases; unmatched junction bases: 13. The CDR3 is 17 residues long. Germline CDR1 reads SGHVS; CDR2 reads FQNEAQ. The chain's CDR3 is CASSWTGSSGFSDTQYF. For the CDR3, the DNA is TGTGCCAGCAGCTGGACGGGGTCTAGCGGGTTCTCAGATACGCAGTATTTT. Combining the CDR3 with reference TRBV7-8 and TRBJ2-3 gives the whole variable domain GAGVSQSPRYKVAKRGQDVALRCDPISGHVSLFWYQQALGQGPEFLTYFQNEAQLDKSGLPSDRFFAERPEGSVSTLKIQRTQQEDSAVYLCASSWTGSSGFSDTQYFGPGTRLTVL.

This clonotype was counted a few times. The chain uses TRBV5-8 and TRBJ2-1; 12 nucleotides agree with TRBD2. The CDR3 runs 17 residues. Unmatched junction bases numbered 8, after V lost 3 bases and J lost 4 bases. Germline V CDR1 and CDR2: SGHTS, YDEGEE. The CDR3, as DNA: TGTGCCAGCAGCTCATCTCGGACTAGCGGGATTTACAATGAGCAGTTCTTC. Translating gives CASSSSRTSGIYNEQFF.

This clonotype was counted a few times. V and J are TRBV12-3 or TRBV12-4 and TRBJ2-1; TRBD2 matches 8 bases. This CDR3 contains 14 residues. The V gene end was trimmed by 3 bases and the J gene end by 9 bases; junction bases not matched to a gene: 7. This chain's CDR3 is CASSFLTGGPEQFF. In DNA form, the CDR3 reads TGTGCCAGCAGTTTCCTTACGGGGGGGCCTGAGCAGTTCTTC.

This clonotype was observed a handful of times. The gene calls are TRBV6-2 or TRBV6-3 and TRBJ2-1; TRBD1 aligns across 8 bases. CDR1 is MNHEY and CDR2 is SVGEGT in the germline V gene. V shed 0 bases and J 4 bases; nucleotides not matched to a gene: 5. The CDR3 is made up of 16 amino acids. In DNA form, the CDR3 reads TGTGCCAGCAGTTACTCGAGCCAGGGGGCTTACAATGAGCAGTTCTTC. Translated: CASSYSSQGAYNEQFF.

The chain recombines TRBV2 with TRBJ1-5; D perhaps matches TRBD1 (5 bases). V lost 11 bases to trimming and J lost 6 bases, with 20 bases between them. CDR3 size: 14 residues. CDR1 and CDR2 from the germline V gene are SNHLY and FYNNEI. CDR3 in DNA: TGTGCCTCCGCGGCGACTGGGGGAGGTCAGCCCCAGCATTTT. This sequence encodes CASAATGGGQPQHF.

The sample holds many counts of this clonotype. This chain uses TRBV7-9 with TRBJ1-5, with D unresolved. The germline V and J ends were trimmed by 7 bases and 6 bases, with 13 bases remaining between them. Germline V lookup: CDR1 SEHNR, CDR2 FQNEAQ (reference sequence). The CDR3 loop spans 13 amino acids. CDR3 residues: CASTLQSGQPQHF. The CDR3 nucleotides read TGTGCCAGCACCCTACAAAGCGGTCAGCCCCAGCATTTT.

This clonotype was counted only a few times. The CDR3 DNA reads TGCAGTGCTAGAAAATCTTATGAGCAGTACTTC. Its protein product is CSARKSYEQYF. V is TRBV20-1 and J is TRBJ2-7; no definite D call. V dropped 2 bases and J dropped 7 bases, with 9 bases sitting between them. The CDR3 is 11 residues long. Germline CDR1 and CDR2: DFQATT and SNEGSKA (reference sequence).

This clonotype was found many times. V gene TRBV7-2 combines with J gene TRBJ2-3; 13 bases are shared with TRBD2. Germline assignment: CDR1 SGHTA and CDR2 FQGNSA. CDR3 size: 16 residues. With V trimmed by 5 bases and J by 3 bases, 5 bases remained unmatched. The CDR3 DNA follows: TGTGCCAGCAGCGGAACTAGCGGGGGGGCGACAGATACGCAGTATTTT. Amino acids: CASSGTSGGATDTQYF.

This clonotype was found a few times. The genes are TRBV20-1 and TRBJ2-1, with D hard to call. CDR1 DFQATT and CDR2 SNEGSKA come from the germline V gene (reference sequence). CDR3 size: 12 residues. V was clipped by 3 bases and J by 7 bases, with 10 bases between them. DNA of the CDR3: TGCAGTGCTAGTCCCGGTGGGAATGAGCAGTTCTTC. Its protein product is CSASPGGNEQFF.

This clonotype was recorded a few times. Written as DNA, the CDR3 is TGTGCCAGCTCACCACCAGTTCTGGACAGGGCCTTCTACGAGCAGTACTTC. Translation gives CASSPPVLDRAFYEQYF. The rearrangement uses TRBV18 and TRBJ2-7; 8 bases fit TRBD1. Germline lookup yields CDR1 KGHSH and CDR2 LQKENI. With V trimmed by 0 bases and J by 3 bases, 10 bases remained unmatched. The CDR3 sequence is 17 residues long.

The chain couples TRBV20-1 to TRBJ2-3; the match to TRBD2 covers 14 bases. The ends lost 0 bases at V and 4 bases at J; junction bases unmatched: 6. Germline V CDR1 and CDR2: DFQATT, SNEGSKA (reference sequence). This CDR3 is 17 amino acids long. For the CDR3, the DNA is TGCAGTGCTAGAGATTCCCCGACTAGCGGGAGGGCAGATACGCAGTATTTT. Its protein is CSARDSPTSGRADTQYF.

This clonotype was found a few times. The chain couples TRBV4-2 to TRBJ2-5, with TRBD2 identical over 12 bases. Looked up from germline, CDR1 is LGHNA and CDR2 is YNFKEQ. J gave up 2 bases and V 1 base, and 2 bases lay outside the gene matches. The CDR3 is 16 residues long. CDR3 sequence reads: CASSQGLAGGQETQYF. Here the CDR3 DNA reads TGTGCCAGCAGCCAAGGGCTAGCGGGGGGGCAAGAGACCCAGTACTTC.

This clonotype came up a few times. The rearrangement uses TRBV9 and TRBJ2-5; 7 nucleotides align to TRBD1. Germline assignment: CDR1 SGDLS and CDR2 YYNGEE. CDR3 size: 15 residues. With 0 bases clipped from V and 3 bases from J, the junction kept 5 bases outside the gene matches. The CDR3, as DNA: TGTGCCAGCAGCGTAGCCACAGGGGAGAAAGAGACCCAGTACTTC. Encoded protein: CASSVATGEKETQYF.

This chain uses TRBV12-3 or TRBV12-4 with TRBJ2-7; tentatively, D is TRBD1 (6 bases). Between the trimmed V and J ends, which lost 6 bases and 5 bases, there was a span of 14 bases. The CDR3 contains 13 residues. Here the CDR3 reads CASRGVQGHEQYF. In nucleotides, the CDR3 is TGTGCCAGCAGAGGAGTACAGGGCCACGAGCAGTACTTC.

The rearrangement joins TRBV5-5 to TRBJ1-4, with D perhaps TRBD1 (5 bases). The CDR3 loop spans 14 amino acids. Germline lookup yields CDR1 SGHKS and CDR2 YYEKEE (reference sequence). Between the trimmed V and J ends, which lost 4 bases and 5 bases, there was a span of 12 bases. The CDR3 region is CASSNGHLNEKLFF. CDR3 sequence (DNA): TGTGCCAGCAGCAACGGACACCTGAATGAAAAACTGTTTTTT. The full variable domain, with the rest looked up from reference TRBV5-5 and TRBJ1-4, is DAGVTQSPTHLIKTRGQQVTLRCSPISGHKSVSWYQQVLGQGPQFIFQYYEKEERGRGNFPDRFSARQFPNYSSELNVNALLLGDSALYLCASSNGHLNEKLFFGSGTQLSVL.

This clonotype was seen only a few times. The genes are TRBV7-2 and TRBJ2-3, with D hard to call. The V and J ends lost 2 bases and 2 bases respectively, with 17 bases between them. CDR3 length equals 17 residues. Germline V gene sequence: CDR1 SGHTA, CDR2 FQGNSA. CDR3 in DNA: TGTGCCAGCAGCTTATGGGTGTCAGGAATCACCACAGATACGCAGTATTTT. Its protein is CASSLWVSGITTDTQYF.

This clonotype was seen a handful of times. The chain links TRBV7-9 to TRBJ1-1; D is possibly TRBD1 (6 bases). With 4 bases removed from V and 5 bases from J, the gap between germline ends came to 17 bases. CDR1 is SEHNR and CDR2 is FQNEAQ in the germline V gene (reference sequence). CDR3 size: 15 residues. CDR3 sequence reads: CASSSLTQGRTEAFF. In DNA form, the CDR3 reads TGTGCCAGCAGCTCCCTCACTCAGGGGAGGACTGAAGCTTTCTTT. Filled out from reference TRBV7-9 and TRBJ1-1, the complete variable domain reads DTGVSQNPRHKITKRGQNVTFRCDPISEHNRLYWYRQTLGQGPEFLTYFQNEAQLEKSRLLSDRFSAERPKGSFSTLEIQRTEQGDSAMYLCASSSLTQGRTEAFFGQGTRLTVV.

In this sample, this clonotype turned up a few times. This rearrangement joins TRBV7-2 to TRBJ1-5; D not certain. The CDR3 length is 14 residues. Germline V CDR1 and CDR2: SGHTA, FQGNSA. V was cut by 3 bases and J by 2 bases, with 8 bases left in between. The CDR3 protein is CASSLRHGNQPQHF. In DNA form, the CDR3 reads TGTGCCAGCAGCTTGAGGCACGGCAATCAGCCCCAGCATTTT.

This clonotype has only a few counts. CDR3 nucleotide sequence: TGCAGTGCTGGGCCAGCGCTCTATGGCTACACCTTC. Its protein product is CSAGPALYGYTF. The V and J genes are TRBV20-1 and TRBJ1-2; D not certain. This CDR3 region has 12 residues. With 5 bases removed from V and 4 bases from J, the gap between germline ends came to 11 bases. The germline gives CDR1 DFQATT, CDR2 SNEGSKA (reference sequence).